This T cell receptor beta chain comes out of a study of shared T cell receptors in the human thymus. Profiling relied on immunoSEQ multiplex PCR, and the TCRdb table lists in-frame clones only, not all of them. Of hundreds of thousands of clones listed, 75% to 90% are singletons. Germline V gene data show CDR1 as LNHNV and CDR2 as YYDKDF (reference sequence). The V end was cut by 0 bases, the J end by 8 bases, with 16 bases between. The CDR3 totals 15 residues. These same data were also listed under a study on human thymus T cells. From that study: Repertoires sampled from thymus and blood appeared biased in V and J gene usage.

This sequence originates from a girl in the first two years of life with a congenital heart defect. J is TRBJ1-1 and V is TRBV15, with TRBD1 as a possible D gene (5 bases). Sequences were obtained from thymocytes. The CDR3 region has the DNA TGTGCCACCAGCAGAGATTTTTTGGGGGGAGGGGAAGCTTTCTTT. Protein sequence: CATSRDFLGGGEAFF.